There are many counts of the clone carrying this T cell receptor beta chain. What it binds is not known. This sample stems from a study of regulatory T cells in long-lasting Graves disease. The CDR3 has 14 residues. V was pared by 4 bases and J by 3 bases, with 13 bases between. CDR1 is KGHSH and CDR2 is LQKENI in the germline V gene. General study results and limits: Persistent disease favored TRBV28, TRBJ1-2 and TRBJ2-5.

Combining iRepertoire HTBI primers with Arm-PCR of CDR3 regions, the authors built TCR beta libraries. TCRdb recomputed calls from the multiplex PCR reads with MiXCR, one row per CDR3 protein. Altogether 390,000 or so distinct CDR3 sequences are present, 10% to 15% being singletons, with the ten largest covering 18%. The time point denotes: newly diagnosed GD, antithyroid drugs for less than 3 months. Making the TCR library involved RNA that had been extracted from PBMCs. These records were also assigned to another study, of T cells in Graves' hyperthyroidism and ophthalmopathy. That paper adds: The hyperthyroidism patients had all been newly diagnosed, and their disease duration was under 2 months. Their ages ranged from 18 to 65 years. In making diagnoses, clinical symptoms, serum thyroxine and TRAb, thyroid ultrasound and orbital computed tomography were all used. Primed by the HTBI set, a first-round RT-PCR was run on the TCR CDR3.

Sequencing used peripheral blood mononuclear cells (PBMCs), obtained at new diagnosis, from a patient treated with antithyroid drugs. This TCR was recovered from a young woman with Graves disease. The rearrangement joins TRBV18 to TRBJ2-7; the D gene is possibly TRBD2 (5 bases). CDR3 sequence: CASSHSVLDYEQYV. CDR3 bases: TGTGCCAGCTCACATAGCGTCTTAGACTACGAGCAGTACGTC.